One and the same sample provided the 18 T cell receptor beta chains below, sequenced in a study of T cells in Graves' hyperthyroidism and ophthalmopathy. RNA transcripts yielded amplified TCR beta CDR3 regions. Primed by the HTBI set, a first-round RT-PCR was run on the TCR CDR3. TCRdb re-called the multiplex PCR reads through MiXCR, storing one row per CDR3 protein. Of hundreds of thousands of distinct CDR3 sequences in the sample, about 14% were seen once. The source material was blood. These receptor sequences come from a woman aged 40 to 55 with Graves' hyperthyroidism.

This clonotype was observed at least ten times. J is TRBJ2-7 and V is TRBV7-2; D may be TRBD1 or TRBD2 (5 bases each). Germline V gene data show CDR1 as SGHTA and CDR2 as FQGNSA. The CDR3 length is 12 residues. Trimming cost V 5 bases and J 6 bases, with 11 bases left between them. The CDR3 DNA follows: TGTGCCAGCAGCGTGGGGGTGTCCGAGCAGTACTTC. As protein: CASSVGVSEQYF.

This clonotype was seen at least ten times. The V call is TRBV13, the J call TRBJ1-5, with 10 bases that match TRBD1. J lost 4 bases, V lost 6 bases, and 9 bases had no gene match. CDR1 and CDR2 (germline): PRHDT, FYEKMQ (reference sequence). This CDR3 contains 16 residues. As DNA, the CDR3 is TGTGCCAGCAGTCTTGGGCGGGGACAGGGGAATCAGCCCCAGCATTTT. This gives the protein CASSLGRGQGNQPQHF.

In this sample, this clonotype turned up many times. J is TRBJ2-3 and V is TRBV7-3; D is perhaps TRBD1 (5 bases). This CDR3 is built from 13 residues. Trimming stripped 6 bases from V and 3 bases from J, with 10 bases between. The germline gives CDR1 SGHTA, CDR2 FQGTGA. DNA of the CDR3: TGTGCCAGCAGTTTCCAGGGAACAGATACGCAGTATTTT. It is translated as CASSFQGTDTQYF.

The rearrangement joins TRBV10-3 to TRBJ2-2; 16 bases agree with TRBD2. The V and J ends lost 2 bases and 3 bases, in that order; junction bases with no gene match: 3. Germline V CDR1 and CDR2: ENHRY, SYGVKD. This CDR3 is built from 18 residues. CDR3: CAISEGTSGRADTGELFF. The CDR3 coding sequence is TGTGCCATCAGTGAGGGGACTAGCGGGAGGGCCGACACCGGGGAGCTGTTTTTT.

This clonotype was counted between two and nine times. CDR3 nucleotides: TGTGCCAGCAGGAGGTGGCGGGATTCCTACGAGCAGTACTTC. This gives the protein CASRRWRDSYEQYF. The J gene is TRBJ2-7, the V gene TRBV6-7, with a tentative D call TRBD2 (6 bases). TRBV6-7 is sorted into the ORF group, with uncertain function. The CDR3 has 14 amino acids. V lost 6 bases, J lost 1 base, and 13 bases lay in between.

Ten or more counts support this clonotype. V usage is TRBV5-1 and J usage is TRBJ2-1, with unresolved D. Trimming stripped 0 bases from V and 10 bases from J, with 14 bases between. CDR1 is SGHRS and CDR2 is YFSETQ in the germline V gene. The CDR3 extends over 14 amino acids. The CDR3 DNA sequence: TGCGCCAGCAGCTTGGGAGGACCCCGGAACGAGCAGTTCTTC. This codes for CASSLGGPRNEQFF. Full variable domain (rest looked up from reference TRBV5-1 and TRBJ2-1): KAGVTQTPRYLIKTRGQQVTLSCSPISGHRSVSWYQQTPGQGLQFLFEYFSETQRNKGNFPGRFSGRQFSNSRSEMNVSTLELGDSALYLCASSLGGPRNEQFFGPGTRLTVL.

This clonotype was seen repeatedly, ten times or more. The DNA is left out, because the CDR3 cannot be placed on it with certainty; the CDR3 is given as TCRdb lists it. CDR3: CATSDVTSGSFFGAGELFF. The chain joins TRBV24-1 to TRBJ2-2; the D segment call TRBD2 is taken from the table without a DNA check. Germline V gene data show CDR1 as KGHDR and CDR2 as SFDVKD. Inclusive of both ends, the CDR3 amounts to 19 amino acids.

This clonotype showed up just a few times. This chain joins TRBV7-6 and TRBJ2-7, with 8 positions matching TRBD1. CDR1 and CDR2 (germline): SGHVS, FNYEAQ. The CDR3 loop spans 14 amino acids. The V and J ends lost 9 bases and 2 bases, in that order; junction bases with no gene match: 9. The CDR3 bases are TGTGCCAGTAAACCCGGGACAGGAGCCTACGAGCAGTACTTC. This gives the protein CASKPGTGAYEQYF.

This clonotype was detected ten times or more. The rearrangement uses TRBV3-1 and TRBJ2-1; D gene unclear. Germline values: CDR1 LGHDT, CDR2 YNNKEL (reference sequence). V was clipped by 1 base and J by 0 bases, with 7 bases between them. The CDR3 has 15 residues. In DNA, the CDR3 is TGTGCCAGCAGCCAAGCCCGGAGCTCCTACAATGAGCAGTTCTTC. It translates to CASSQARSSYNEQFF.

This clonotype was seen at least ten times. The rearrangement uses TRBV12-3 or TRBV12-4 and TRBJ2-3, with 9 positions matching TRBD2. This CDR3 has 17 amino acids. Losses at the gene ends were 5 bases for V and 0 bases for J; bases not matched to a gene: 9. In DNA, the CDR3 is TGTGCCAGCAGTCCAGGACTAGCGTCTACGAGCACAGATACGCAGTATTTT. Translation gives CASSPGLASTSTDTQYF.

This clonotype has ten or more counts. The chain is built from TRBV28 and TRBJ1-2; D may be TRBD1 (5 bases). With 6 bases removed from V and 8 bases from J, the gap between germline ends came to 16 bases. This CDR3 has 13 residues. CDR1 is MDHEN, CDR2 SYDVKM, per germline. The CDR3 here is CASSSRDGNGYTF. In nucleotides, the CDR3 is TGTGCCAGCAGCTCCCGGGACGGGAACGGCTACACCTTC.

The rearrangement uses TRBV6-2 or TRBV6-3 and TRBJ1-2, with 7 bases matching TRBD1. Germline lookup yields CDR1 MNHEY and CDR2 SVGEGT. The CDR3 loop spans 19 amino acids. V shed 2 bases, J shed 4 bases, and the junction held 19 bases outside the gene matches. The CDR3 spells CASSYPSRDRQNGSYGYTF. CDR3 DNA sequence: TGTGCCAGCAGTTACCCATCCCGGGACAGACAAAACGGGAGCTATGGCTACACCTTC.

This clonotype was counted at least ten times. V is TRBV7-3 and J is TRBJ2-3; possibly TRBD2 for D (6 bases). Germline CDR1 is SGHTA and CDR2 is FQGTGA. This CDR3 has 15 amino acids. V dropped 5 bases and J dropped 7 bases, with 19 bases sitting between them. Written as DNA, the CDR3 is TGTGCCAGCAGCCTCGGGGGTAGCGGAGGAAATACGCAGTATTTT. Translating it yields CASSLGGSGGNTQYF.

This clonotype was observed at least ten times. The chain couples TRBV20-1 to TRBJ2-5, with 10 bases aligning to TRBD2. This CDR3 is built from 15 residues. Germline loops: CDR1 DFQATT, CDR2 SNEGSKA (reference sequence). The V gene end was trimmed by 6 bases and the J gene end by 4 bases; junction bases not matched to a gene: 11. This chain's CDR3 is CSADTLAGGRETQYF. CDR3 sequence (DNA): TGCAGTGCCGACACTTTAGCGGGAGGCCGAGAGACCCAGTACTTC.

This clonotype came up many times. This chain connects TRBV27 to TRBJ1-1; D unclear. The CDR3 is made up of 15 amino acids. CDR1 and CDR2 (germline): MNHEY, SMNVEV (reference sequence). The germline V and J ends were trimmed by 4 bases and 1 base, with 13 bases remaining between them. Written as DNA, the CDR3 is TGTGCCAGCAGTTCCCTAAGGCGACAGAACACTGAAGCTTTCTTT. It specifies CASSSLRRQNTEAFF.

This clonotype was seen at least ten times. V is TRBV20-1 and J is TRBJ2-2; D possibly corresponds to TRBD2 (5 bases). Germline values: CDR1 DFQATT, CDR2 SNEGSKA (reference sequence). The V end lost 3 bases, the J end lost 5 bases, and 13 bases lay between the germline ends. The CDR3 loop spans 14 amino acids. The DNA of the CDR3 is TGCAGTGCTAGGCCCGGGATAGGAACCGGGGAGCTGTTTTTT. This encodes CSARPGIGTGELFF.

This clonotype was recorded a few times. The J gene is TRBJ2-2, the V gene TRBV5-1; TRBD1 is a possible D gene (6 bases). CDR3 length equals 15 residues. Germline CDR1 SGHRS, CDR2 YFSETQ. The ends were cut back, 5 bases at V and 1 base at J, with 12 bases in the middle. The CDR3 coding sequence is TGCGCCAGCAGTAGTTCGACAGGGAACACCGGGGAGCTGTTTTTT. It specifies CASSSSTGNTGELFF.

A single count supports this clonotype. A much larger clone sits a single nucleotide away, making a read error possible. V and J are TRBV6-2 or TRBV6-3 and TRBJ1-2, with a tentative D call TRBD1 (6 bases). The CDR3 runs to 13 residues. Germline-derived CDR1 and CDR2 are MNHEY and SVGEGT. CDR3 coding DNA: TGTGCCAGCAGTTACACAGGGAGCTATGGCTACTCCTTC. Residues: CASSYTGSYGYSF.